The source of this TCR beta chain is a study of shared clonotypes between healthy human individuals. A note on this clone: Its antigen remains unknown.

Only Caucasian adults living in Nashville, Tennessee served as donors. The assay was run at deep level. This table comes from immunoSEQ multiplex PCR, and its TCRdb copy is limited to in-frame clones, with some not included. The sample records more than 400,000 clones, about 96% being singletons. Whole-study findings and limits: What limited the represented genetic and exposure-history diversity was the small number of donors.

CDR1 is MDHEN and CDR2 is SYDVKM in the germline V gene. The CDR3 spans 15 residues. The V and J ends lost 6 bases and 4 bases respectively, with 18 bases between them. The chain uses TRBV28 and TRBJ1-1; D possibly corresponds to TRBD1 (5 bases). The sequenced sample was naive CD4+ T cells sorted from blood. The subset: CD45RA+ positively selected. This sequence originates from a young woman in good health. This CDR3 is CASRGGDLGGTEAFF. The CDR3 nucleotides read TGTGCCAGCAGGGGGGGGGACTTAGGAGGCACTGAAGCTTTCTTT.